A single sample gave rise to the 16 T cell receptor beta chains below, sequenced in a study of human T cells and chemical hapten exposure. The time point denotes: patch test 2, 6 weeks after DPC sensitization. Documented treatment: therapeutic diphenylcyclopropenone sensitization with weekly scalp DPC. TCRdb used MiXCR to reprocess the RACE reads, holding one entry per CDR3 protein. This table holds roughly 140,000 distinct CDR3 sequences, 12% found once. The source material was whole blood, sampled in connection with sensitization to the hapten diphenylcyclopropenone (DPC). The receptors were gathered from a woman between 50 and 59 years old with alopecia areata. Some clones in this sample may be carry-over from other donors' samples.

This clonotype was recorded many times. V usage is TRBV7-9 and J usage is TRBJ2-3; no clear D gene. Trimming stripped 5 bases from V and 3 bases from J, with 9 bases between. The CDR3 totals 13 residues. Germline assignment: CDR1 SEHNR and CDR2 FQNEAQ (reference sequence). CDR3 in amino acids: CASSLDGTDTQYF. CDR3 bases: TGTGCCAGCAGCCTGGACGGTACAGATACGCAGTATTTT.

This clonotype was observed a few times. The J gene is TRBJ1-5, the V gene TRBV12-2; the table gives TRBD1 as D, unverified against the DNA. TRBV12-2 has pseudogene status. The CDR3 covers 14 residues. CDR3 coding DNA: TGTGCAAGTCGCAAGACAGGGTGGGATCAGCCCCAGCATTTT. This translates into CASRKTGWDQPQHF.

V gene TRBV7-2 combines with J gene TRBJ2-1; D ambiguous. Germline CDR1 SGHTA, CDR2 FQGNSA. The length of the CDR3 is 12 residues. With 5 bases removed from V and 10 bases from J, the gap between germline ends came to 12 bases. CDR3 nucleotide sequence: TGTGCCAGCAGCCCCCCGTTCAGGGAGCAGTTCTTC. This translates into CASSPPFREQFF.

This clonotype has at least ten counts. This sequence joins TRBV18 and TRBJ1-1; unclear D gene. Looked up from germline, CDR1 is KGHSH and CDR2 is LQKENI. The V end lost 4 bases, the J end lost 4 bases, and 10 bases lay between the germline ends. This CDR3 comprises 13 residues. The CDR3 is CASSQWQVTEAFF. DNA of the CDR3: TGTGCCAGCTCACAATGGCAGGTCACTGAAGCTTTCTTT.

The V gene is TRBV7-8, the J gene TRBJ2-1; no clear D. Trimming cost V 3 bases and J 0 bases, with 9 bases left between them. The CDR3 is made up of 15 amino acids. Germline V gives CDR1 SGHVS, CDR2 FQNEAQ. DNA for the CDR3: TGTGCCAGCAGCTTGTCGGCTGGCTCCTACAATGAGCAGTTCTTC. It codes for CASSLSAGSYNEQFF.

This clonotype was observed many times. V and J are TRBV12-3 or TRBV12-4 and TRBJ2-1; maybe TRBD1 (6 bases). The V end lost 6 bases, the J end lost 4 bases, and 13 bases lay between the germline ends. The CDR3 covers 14 residues. CDR3 DNA: TGTGCCAGCAGCCCGGGACAACTTTACAATGAGCAGTTCTTC. Encoded protein: CASSPGQLYNEQFF.

Remarks on this clonotype: An end of the junction does not agree with germline; a read error may underlie this. The chain has TRBV12-3 or TRBV12-4 and TRBJ2-2; 9 nucleotides match TRBD2. The CDR3 is made up of 14 amino acids. CDR3 sequence: CTSSSGRSTGELFF. CDR3 DNA sequence: TGTACCAGCAGCAGCGGGAGGTCCACCGGGGAGCTGTTTTTT.

This clonotype was seen a few times. The rearrangement links TRBV9 to TRBJ2-7; 9 bases line up with TRBD2. V dropped 1 base and J dropped 3; count of bases not matched to a gene: 5. CDR3 length equals 15 residues. Germline values: CDR1 SGDLS, CDR2 YYNGEE. This CDR3 is CASSVTGTSFYEQYF. Written as DNA, the CDR3 is TGTGCCAGCAGCGTAACCGGGACTAGCTTCTACGAGCAGTACTTC. The entire variable domain, with the rest obtained from reference TRBV9 and TRBJ2-7, is as follows: DSGVTQTPKHLITATGQRVTLRCSPRSGDLSVYWYQQSLDQGLQFLIQYYNGEERAKGNILERFSAQQFPDLHSELNLSSLELGDSALYFCASSVTGTSFYEQYFGPGTRLTVT.

At least ten counts were recorded for this clonotype. This CDR3 is CASSPESGRTGKNIQYF. The CDR3 DNA sequence: TGTGCCAGTAGTCCTGAGAGCGGGAGGACCGGCAAAAACATTCAGTACTTC. V gene TRBV19 combines with J gene TRBJ2-4; 9 positions agree with TRBD2. CDR3 size: 17 residues. Germline CDR1 and CDR2: LNHDA and SQIVND (reference sequence). V trimming: 5 bases; J trimming: 3 bases; junction bases outside the gene matches: 11.

This clonotype has ten or more counts. The chain couples TRBV7-2 to TRBJ2-2; D call uncertain. V was shortened by 3 bases and J by 0 bases, with 11 bases between the two germline ends. The CDR3 runs to 16 residues. The germline gives CDR1 SGHTA, CDR2 FQGNSA. In DNA, the CDR3 is TGTGCCAGCAGCTTTTTTGGCAGCACGAACACCGGGGAGCTGTTTTTT. The encoded protein is CASSFFGSTNTGELFF.

This clonotype was counted only a few times. The rearrangement joins TRBV4-2 to TRBJ1-2; possibly TRBD1 for D (6 bases). Trimming removed 0 bases at V and 0 bases at J, with 20 bases between. The CDR3 extends over 19 amino acids. Germline V gene sequence: CDR1 LGHNA, CDR2 YNFKEQ. This CDR3 reads CASSQEGGYANLANYGYTF. The CDR3 DNA sequence: TGTGCCAGCAGCCAAGAAGGGGGATACGCCAACTTAGCTAACTATGGCTACACCTTC.

This clonotype occurred once. This rearrangement joins TRBV12-3 or TRBV12-4 to TRBJ2-3; D might be TRBD1 (6 bases). The germline V and J ends were trimmed by 5 bases and 11 bases, with 17 bases remaining between them. This CDR3 spans 13 amino acids. CDR3 amino acids: CASSIDRSGGQYF. CDR3 DNA: TGTGCCAGCAGTATCGACAGGTCAGGCGGGCAGTATTTT.

This clonotype was found a few times. The chain uses TRBV28 and TRBJ1-1; D is unresolved. From germline, CDR1 is MDHEN and CDR2 SYDVKM. The ends were cut back, 10 bases at V and 0 bases at J, with 9 bases in the middle. This CDR3 comprises 12 residues. The CDR3 region is CAIPLVNTEAFF. CDR3 DNA sequence: TGTGCCATCCCCCTAGTGAACACTGAAGCTTTCTTT. The full variable domain, rest sourced from reference TRBV28 and TRBJ1-1, is DVKVTQSSRYLVKRTGEKVFLECVQDMDHENMFWYRQDPGLGLRLIYFSYDVKMKEKGDIPEGYSVSREKKERFSLILESASTNQTSMYLCAIPLVNTEAFFGQGTRLTVV.

This clonotype has a handful of counts. This chain links TRBV11-2 with TRBJ2-1, with D perhaps TRBD2 (5 bases). Germline lookup yields CDR1 SGHAT and CDR2 FQNNGV. With 1 base removed from V and 12 bases from J, the gap between germline ends came to 7 bases. The CDR3 has 11 amino acids. The CDR3 DNA reads as TGTGCCAGCAGCTTAGGAGCGGTGCAGTTCTTC. It translates to CASSLGAVQFF.

This clonotype appeared many times. The chain recombines TRBV6-5 with TRBJ2-1, with TRBD2 as a possible D gene (6 bases). Germline V CDR1 and CDR2: MNHEY, SVGAGI. The CDR3 covers 15 residues. Trimming pared 0 bases from V and 8 bases from J, leaving 14 bases between. The CDR3 loop is CASSYSITGGDEQFF. The CDR3 nucleotides read TGTGCCAGCAGTTACTCGATCACGGGCGGGGATGAGCAGTTCTTC.

The chain employs TRBV18 and TRBJ1-6; TRBD1 aligns across 7 bases. Germline V gene lookup returns CDR1 KGHSH and CDR2 LQKENI. The CDR3 runs to 14 residues. The trim removed 4 bases at V and 5 bases at J, leaving 2 bases unmatched. The CDR3: CASSRDSNNSPLHF. DNA of the CDR3: TGTGCCAGCTCACGGGACAGCAATAATTCACCCCTCCACTTT.